This TCR beta chain was sequenced during a study of T cell responses to AZD1222 COVID-19 vaccine. Study as a whole: Pooling of second doses given at about 4 or about 12 weeks was done.

CDR1 and CDR2 from the germline V gene are LNHNV and YYDKDF (reference sequence). This CDR3 contains 14 residues. The V end was cut by 5 bases, the J end by 0 bases, with 7 bases between. As for this clone: Its antigen remains unidentified.

General observations from the study: Spike-specific TCRs gained breadth and depth after people received two AZD1222 doses. Among AZD1222 vaccinees, only 5 to 7 were seropositive at baseline.

TCRdb keeps only in-frame clones here, not all; method: immunoSEQ multiplex PCR. The repertoire holds more than 100,000 clones, with about nine tenths as singletons. This chain uses TRBV15 with TRBJ1-4; no reliable D call. The input for sequencing was peripheral blood, taken on day 0 of AZD1222 vaccination. This TCR was sampled from an adult in good health. The CDR3 region has the DNA TGTGCCACCAGCCCCCGAGCAACTAATGAAAAACTGTTTTTT. It yields the protein CATSPRATNEKLFF.